Below, 21 T cell receptor beta chains from the same sample are listed, as sequenced in a study of cytomegalovirus exposure and HLA in healthy donors (dated by TCRdb to 2017 to 2019). The method was the immunoSEQ multiplex PCR assay. The multiplex PCR relied on a mix of 60 forward primers for TCR Vbeta segments and 13 reverse primers for TCR Jbeta segments. In TCRdb, the immuneACCESS table is reduced to in-frame sequences with V and J assigned. These tables do not hold every clone; where another copy was compared, an unresolved V gene accounts for under half, and the others remain unexplained. The sample records approximately 39,000 clones, roughly three quarters of which are singletons. 5% to 8% of the sample belongs to the ten largest clones. The sequenced sample was PBMCs. These receptors all come from a man younger than 40 in good health and CMV-seronegative.

Only a few counts were recorded for this clone. This chain connects TRBV5-1 to TRBJ2-5, with 7 bases identical to TRBD1. Trimming removed 1 base from V and 0 bases from J; junction bases left unmatched: 9. This CDR3 region has 17 residues. The germline V gene has CDR1 SGHRS and CDR2 YFSETQ. CDR3 DNA sequence: TGCGCCAGCAGCTTGAGCAGGACAGGAGGAAACCAAGAGACCCAGTACTTC. This translates into CASSLSRTGGNQETQYF.

The chain employs TRBV9 and TRBJ1-1, with D possibly matching TRBD1 (5 bases). Trimming cost V 3 bases and J 2 bases, with 8 bases left between them. The germline V gene has CDR1 SGDLS and CDR2 YYNGEE. CDR3 length equals 13 residues. CDR3 amino acids: CASSAGTNTEAFF. CDR3 nucleotide sequence: TGTGCCAGCAGCGCTGGGACTAACACTGAAGCTTTCTTT.

This clone appeared a single time. The V gene is TRBV21-1, the J gene TRBJ1-2; TRBD1 reflects the table's D call only, with no check against the DNA. TRBV21-1 is termed a pseudogene. The CDR3 extends over 18 amino acids. CDR3 DNA: TGTGCCAGCAGCAAAGGAGACAGGGGCCTTAGTACTAACTATGGCTACACCTTC. Its translation: CASSKGDRGLSTNYGYTF.

The chain is built from TRBV6-5 and TRBJ1-1; D may be TRBD1 (5 bases). Trimming removed 5 bases from V and 3 bases from J, with 16 bases in between. The germline V gene has CDR1 MNHEY and CDR2 SVGAGI. This CDR3 has 15 amino acids. DNA of the CDR3: TGTGCCAGCAGTCTCGGGAGGGGAAGGGACACTGAAGCTTTCTTT. Encoded protein: CASSLGRGRDTEAFF.

This clone was seen only once. For the CDR3, the DNA is TGTGCCAGCAGCCCTCGTGCCTACGAGCAGTACTTC. This gives the protein CASSPRAYEQYF. This chain uses TRBV9 with TRBJ2-7; D is ambiguous. V lost 4 bases and J lost 2, with 7 bases in between. The germline CDR1 and CDR2 sequences are SGDLS and YYNGEE. This CDR3 is 12 amino acids long.

V is TRBV6-5 and J is TRBJ2-7, with TRBD1 as a possible D gene (6 bases). V dropped 5 bases and J dropped 3 bases, with 17 bases sitting between them. Germline CDR1 reads MNHEY; CDR2 reads SVGAGI. This CDR3 is 15 amino acids long. CDR3 in amino acids: CASSHTTGTIYEQYF. CDR3 coding DNA: TGTGCCAGCAGTCACACAACCGGGACAATCTACGAGCAGTACTTC.

This clone showed up just once. The chain couples TRBV6-6 to TRBJ1-5; 8 bases agree with TRBD1. The CDR3 is 16 residues long. J gave up 6 bases and V 6 bases, and 13 bases lay outside the gene matches. Germline V lookup: CDR1 MNHNY, CDR2 SVGAGI (reference sequence). This chain's CDR3 is CASRKPTGGRVQPQHF. The CDR3 DNA reads as TGTGCCAGCAGAAAGCCTACAGGGGGGAGGGTTCAGCCCCAGCATTTT.

The rearrangement links TRBV6-5 to TRBJ2-4, with D possibly matching TRBD1 (5 bases). Germline loops: CDR1 MNHEY, CDR2 SVGAGI. The V end was cut by 8 bases, the J end by 10 bases, with 12 bases between. The CDR3 has 11 residues. In DNA, the CDR3 is TGTGCCAGCGGTACAGGTCTAATTCAGTACTTC. It is translated as CASGTGLIQYF.

This chain uses TRBV27 with TRBJ1-1, with a possible D match to TRBD1 (5 bases). The V end was cut by 3 bases, the J end by 4 bases, with 12 bases between. The germline V gene encodes CDR1 MNHEY and CDR2 SMNVEV (reference sequence). The CDR3 loop spans 14 amino acids. CDR3 DNA sequence: TGTGCCAGCAGTTTCTGGGGCTCTGGCACTGAAGCTTTCTTT. It translates to CASSFWGSGTEAFF.

This clone was seen only a few times. The V and J genes are TRBV27 and TRBJ1-1; D is undetermined. Per the germline V gene, CDR1 is MNHEY and CDR2 is SMNVEV (reference sequence). Between the trimmed V and J ends, which lost 0 bases and 3 bases, there was a span of 5 bases. The CDR3 totals 13 residues. CDR3 region: CASSLSVDTEAFF. In DNA form, the CDR3 reads TGTGCCAGCAGTTTATCTGTAGACACTGAAGCTTTCTTT.

DNA of the CDR3: TGCAGCGTTGAGGAGACTAGTCAAGAGACCCAGTACTTC. Protein: CSVEETSQETQYF. The genes are TRBV29-1 and TRBJ2-5; possible D gene TRBD2, 6 bases. Trimming removed 3 bases from V and 2 bases from J, with 10 bases in between. The germline gives CDR1 SQVTM, CDR2 ANQGSEA. This CDR3 region has 13 residues.

The chain links TRBV7-9 to TRBJ2-7; 10 bases match TRBD1. The CDR3 consists of 14 residues. J lost 7 bases, V lost 5 bases, and 8 bases had no gene match. CDR1 SEHNR and CDR2 FQNEAQ come from the germline V gene (reference sequence). CDR3 residues: CASSPGQGSREQYF. The CDR3, as DNA: TGTGCCAGCAGCCCGGGACAGGGGTCTCGGGAGCAGTACTTC. The variable domain in full, with the rest retrieved from reference TRBV7-9 and TRBJ2-7, is DTGVSQNPRHKITKRGQNVTFRCDPISEHNRLYWYRQTLGQGPEFLTYFQNEAQLEKSRLLSDRFSAERPKGSFSTLEIQRTEQGDSAMYLCASSPGQGSREQYFGPGTRLTVT.

The sample holds a few counts of this clone. The V call is TRBV6-5, the J call TRBJ1-5, with TRBD1 as a possible D gene (5 bases). The CDR3 loop spans 12 amino acids. CDR1 MNHEY and CDR2 SVGAGI come from the germline V gene. Trimming took 5 bases from V and 7 from J, leaving 9 bases between them. CDR3: CASSNPGQPQHF. In DNA form, the CDR3 reads TGTGCCAGCAGTAACCCAGGGCAGCCCCAGCATTTT.

The V call is TRBV10-1, the J call TRBJ2-7; 8 positions match TRBD2. V lost 0 bases, J lost 1 base, and 2 bases stayed unmatched. The CDR3 runs to 15 residues. Germline V gene sequence: CDR1 WNHNN, CDR2 SYGVQD (reference sequence). CDR3 loop: CASSESVAGSYEQYF. CDR3 coding DNA: TGCGCCAGCAGTGAGTCGGTAGCGGGATCCTACGAGCAGTACTTC.

The chain carries TRBV4-3 and TRBJ2-3; 11 nucleotides agree with TRBD2. CDR1 is LGHNA, CDR2 YSLEER, per germline. The length of the CDR3 is 12 residues. V shed 7 bases, J shed 11 bases, and the junction held 5 bases outside the gene matches. This CDR3 is CASTPGLAEQYF. The CDR3 bases are TGCGCCAGCACCCCGGGACTAGCGGAGCAGTATTTT.

The sample holds one count of this clone. The rearrangement joins TRBV28 to TRBJ1-6; 7 nucleotides align to TRBD1. J was trimmed by 4 bases and V by 7 bases; bases with no gene match: 7. Germline values: CDR1 MDHEN, CDR2 SYDVKM. The CDR3 has 15 amino acids. This chain's CDR3 is CASTSPGQYNSPLHF. In DNA, the CDR3 is TGTGCCAGCACTTCTCCGGGACAGTATAATTCACCCCTCCACTTT.

The J gene is TRBJ1-1, the V gene TRBV19; D remains unclear. V lost 5 bases and J 4 bases, leaving 14 bases between the germline ends. There are 14 residues in the CDR3. Germline V gene sequence: CDR1 LNHDA, CDR2 SQIVND (reference sequence). The CDR3 coding sequence is TGTGCCAGTAGTCCGACTGAAGGAGGCACTGAAGCTTTCTTT. Its translation is CASSPTEGGTEAFF.

This clone was seen a few times. V and J are TRBV7-6 and TRBJ2-2; the D gene is possibly TRBD1 (6 bases). The CDR3 consists of 16 residues. V lost 0 bases and J 1 base, leaving 9 bases between the germline ends. From germline, CDR1 is SGHVS and CDR2 FNYEAQ. The CDR3 bases are TGTGCCAGCAGCTTAGCTGAGACAGGGAACACCGGGGAGCTGTTTTTT. This codes for CASSLAETGNTGELFF.

The genes are TRBV28 and TRBJ1-5, with D maybe TRBD1 (5 bases). The germline V gene has CDR1 MDHEN and CDR2 SYDVKM. CDR3 length: 15 amino acids. V lost 6 bases to trimming and J lost 3 bases, with 15 bases between them. CDR3 sequence reads: CASRSTVGHNQPQHF. As DNA, the CDR3 is TGTGCCAGCAGGTCCACGGTGGGGCACAATCAGCCCCAGCATTTT.

The V gene is TRBV10-3, the J gene TRBJ2-7; TRBD1 matches at 10 bases. This CDR3 has 13 residues. CDR1 is ENHRY and CDR2 is SYGVKD in the germline V gene. V trimming: 8 bases; J trimming: 5 bases; junction bases outside the gene matches: 6. CDR3 amino acids: CAIAGGQGDEQYF. The CDR3, as DNA: TGTGCCATCGCCGGCGGACAGGGGGACGAGCAGTACTTC.

The chain joins TRBV9 to TRBJ2-3, with 11 bases fitting TRBD2. Germline-derived CDR1 and CDR2 are SGDLS and YYNGEE. After removal of 0 bases from V and 5 bases from J, the junction contained 5 bases not matched to a gene. This CDR3 contains 16 residues. CDR3 bases: TGTGCCAGCAGCGTAGAACTAGCGGGAGTATTAGATACGCAGTATTTT. It translates to CASSVELAGVLDTQYF.